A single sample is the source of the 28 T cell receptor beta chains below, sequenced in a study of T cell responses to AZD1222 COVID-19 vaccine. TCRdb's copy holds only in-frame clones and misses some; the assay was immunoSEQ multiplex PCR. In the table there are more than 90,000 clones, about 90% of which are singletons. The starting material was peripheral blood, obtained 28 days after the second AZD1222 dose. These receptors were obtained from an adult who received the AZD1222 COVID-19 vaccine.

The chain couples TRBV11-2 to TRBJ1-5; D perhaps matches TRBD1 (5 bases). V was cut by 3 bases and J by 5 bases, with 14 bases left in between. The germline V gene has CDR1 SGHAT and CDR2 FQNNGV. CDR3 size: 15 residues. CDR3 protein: CASSFSGGGDQPQHF. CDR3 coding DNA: TGTGCCAGCAGCTTCTCTGGCGGGGGGGATCAGCCCCAGCATTTT.

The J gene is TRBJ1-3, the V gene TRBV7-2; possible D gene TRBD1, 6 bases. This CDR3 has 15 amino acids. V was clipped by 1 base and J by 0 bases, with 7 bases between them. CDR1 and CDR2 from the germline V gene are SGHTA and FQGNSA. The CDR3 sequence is CASSLDRVSGNTIYF. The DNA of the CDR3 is TGTGCCAGCAGCTTAGACAGGGTCTCTGGAAACACCATATATTTT.

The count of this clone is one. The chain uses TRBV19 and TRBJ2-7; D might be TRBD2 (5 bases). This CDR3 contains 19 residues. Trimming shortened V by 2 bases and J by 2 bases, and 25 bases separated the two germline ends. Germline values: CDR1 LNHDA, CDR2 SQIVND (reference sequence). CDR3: CASSIRVASFSANTYEQYF. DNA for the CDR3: TGTGCCAGTAGTATAAGGGTAGCGTCCTTCTCCGCTAATACCTACGAGCAGTACTTC.

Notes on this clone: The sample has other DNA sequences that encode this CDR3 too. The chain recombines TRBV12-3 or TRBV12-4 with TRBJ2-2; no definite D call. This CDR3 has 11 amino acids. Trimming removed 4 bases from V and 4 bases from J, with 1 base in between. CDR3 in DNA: TGTGCCAGCAGTTCCACCGGGGAGCTGTTTTTT. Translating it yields CASSSTGELFF.

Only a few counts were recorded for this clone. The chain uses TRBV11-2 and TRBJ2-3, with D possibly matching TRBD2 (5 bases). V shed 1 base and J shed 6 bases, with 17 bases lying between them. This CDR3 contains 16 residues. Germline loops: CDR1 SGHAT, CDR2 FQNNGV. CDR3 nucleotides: TGTGCCAGCAGCTTAGCCTCCCCCGGGCCGGGGGATACGCAGTATTTT. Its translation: CASSLASPGPGDTQYF.

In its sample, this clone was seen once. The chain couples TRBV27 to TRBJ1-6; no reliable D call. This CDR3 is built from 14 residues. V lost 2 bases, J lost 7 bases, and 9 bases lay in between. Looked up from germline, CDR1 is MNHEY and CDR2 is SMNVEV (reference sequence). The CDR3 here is CASSLGDPNSPLHF. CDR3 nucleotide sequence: TGTGCCAGCAGTTTAGGCGACCCGAATTCACCCCTCCACTTT.

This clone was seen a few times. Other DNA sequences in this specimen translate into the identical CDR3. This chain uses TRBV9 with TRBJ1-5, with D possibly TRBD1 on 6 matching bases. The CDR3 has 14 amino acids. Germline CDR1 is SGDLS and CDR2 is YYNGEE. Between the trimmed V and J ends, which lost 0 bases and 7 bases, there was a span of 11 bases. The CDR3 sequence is CASSVAGGGQPQHF. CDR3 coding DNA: TGTGCCAGCAGCGTAGCGGGGGGCGGGCAGCCCCAGCATTTT.

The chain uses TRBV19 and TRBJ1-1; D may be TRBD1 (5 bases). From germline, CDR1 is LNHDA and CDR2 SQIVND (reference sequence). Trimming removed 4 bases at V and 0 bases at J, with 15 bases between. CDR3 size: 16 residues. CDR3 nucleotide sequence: TGTGCCAGTAGTACGGGACGGAGCTTGATGAACACTGAAGCTTTCTTT. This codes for CASSTGRSLMNTEAFF.

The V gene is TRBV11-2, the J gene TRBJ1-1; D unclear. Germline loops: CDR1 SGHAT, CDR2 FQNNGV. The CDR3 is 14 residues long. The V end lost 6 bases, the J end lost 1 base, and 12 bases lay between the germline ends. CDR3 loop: CASRVPYRNTEAFF. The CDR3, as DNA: TGTGCCAGCAGGGTACCTTACCGGAACACTGAAGCTTTCTTT.

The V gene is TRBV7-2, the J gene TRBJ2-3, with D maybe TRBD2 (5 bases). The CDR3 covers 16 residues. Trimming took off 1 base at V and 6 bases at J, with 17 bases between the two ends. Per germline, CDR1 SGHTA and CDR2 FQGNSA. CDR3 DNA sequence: TGTGCCAGCAGCTTAGTACAGATCTCGGGGTTGGATACGCAGTATTTT. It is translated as CASSLVQISGLDTQYF.

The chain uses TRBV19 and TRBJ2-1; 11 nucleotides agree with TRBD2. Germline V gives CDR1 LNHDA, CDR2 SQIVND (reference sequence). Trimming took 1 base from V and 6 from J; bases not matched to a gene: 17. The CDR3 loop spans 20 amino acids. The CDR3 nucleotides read TGTGCCAGTAGTATAGTTCGGGGTAGCGGGAGGGGTGGGTCTCGCAATGAGCAGTTCTTC. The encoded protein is CASSIVRGSGRGGSRNEQFF. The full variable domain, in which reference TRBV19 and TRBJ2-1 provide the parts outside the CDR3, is DGGITQSPKYLFRKEGQNVTLSCEQNLNHDAMYWYRQDPGQGLRLIYYSQIVNDFQKGDIAEGYSVSREKKESFPLTVTSAQKNPTAFYLCASSIVRGSGRGGSRNEQFFGPGTRLTVL.

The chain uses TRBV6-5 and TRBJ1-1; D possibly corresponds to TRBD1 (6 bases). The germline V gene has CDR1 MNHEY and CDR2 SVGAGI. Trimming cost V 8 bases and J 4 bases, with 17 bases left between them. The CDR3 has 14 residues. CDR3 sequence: CASGYRATRTEAFF. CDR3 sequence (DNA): TGTGCCAGCGGGTACAGGGCCACCCGCACTGAAGCTTTCTTT.

The chain's CDR3 is CASSLKGVSSGANVLTF. CDR3 coding DNA: TGTGCCAGCAGTTTAAAGGGTGTAAGCTCTGGGGCCAACGTCCTGACTTTC. This rearrangement joins TRBV27 to TRBJ2-6; D is undetermined. The germline V gene has CDR1 MNHEY and CDR2 SMNVEV (reference sequence). The germline V and J ends were trimmed by 2 bases and 0 bases, with 11 bases remaining between them. The CDR3 is 17 residues long.

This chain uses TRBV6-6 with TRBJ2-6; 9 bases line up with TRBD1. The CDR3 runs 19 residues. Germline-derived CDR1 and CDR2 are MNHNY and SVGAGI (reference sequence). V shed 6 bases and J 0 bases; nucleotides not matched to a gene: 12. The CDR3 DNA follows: TGTGCCAGCAGCTCCCGAGGACAGGGGCCGCGCTCTGGGGCCAACGTCCTGACTTTC. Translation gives CASSSRGQGPRSGANVLTF.

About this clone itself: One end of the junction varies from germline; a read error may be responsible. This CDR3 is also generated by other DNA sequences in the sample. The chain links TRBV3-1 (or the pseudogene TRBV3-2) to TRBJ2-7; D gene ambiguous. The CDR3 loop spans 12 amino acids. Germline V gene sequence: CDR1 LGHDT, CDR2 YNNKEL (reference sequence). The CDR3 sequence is CASSQVYYEQYF. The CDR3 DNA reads TGTGCCAGCAGCCAGGTTTACTACGAGCAGTATTTC.

The CDR3 DNA reads as TGTGCCAGCAGACCAGAGGGGCTTCAGCCCCAGCATTTT. It is translated as CASRPEGLQPQHF. This sequence joins TRBV2 and TRBJ1-5; TRBD1 might be the D (5 bases). Trimming took off 6 bases at V and 6 bases at J, with 12 bases between the two ends. Per germline, CDR1 SNHLY and CDR2 FYNNEI. This CDR3 is 13 amino acids long. Using reference TRBV2 and TRBJ1-5 for the parts outside the CDR3, the full variable domain is EPEVTQTPSHQVTQMGQEVILRCVPISNHLYFYWYRQILGQKVEFLVSFYNNEISEKSEIFDDQFSVERPDGSNFTLKIRSTKLEDSAMYFCASRPEGLQPQHFGDGTRLSIL.

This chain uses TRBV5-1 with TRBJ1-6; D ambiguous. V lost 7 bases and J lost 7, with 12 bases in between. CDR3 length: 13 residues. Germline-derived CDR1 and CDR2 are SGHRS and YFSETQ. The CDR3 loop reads CASRPTGNSPLHF. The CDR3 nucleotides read TGCGCCAGCCGCCCGACTGGGAATTCACCCCTCCACTTT.

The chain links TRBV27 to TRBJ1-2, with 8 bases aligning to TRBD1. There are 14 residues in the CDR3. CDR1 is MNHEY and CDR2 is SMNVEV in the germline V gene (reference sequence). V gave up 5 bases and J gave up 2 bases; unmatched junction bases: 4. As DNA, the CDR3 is TGTGCCAGCAGTCCCGGACAGGGCAACTATGGCTACACCTTC. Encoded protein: CASSPGQGNYGYTF.

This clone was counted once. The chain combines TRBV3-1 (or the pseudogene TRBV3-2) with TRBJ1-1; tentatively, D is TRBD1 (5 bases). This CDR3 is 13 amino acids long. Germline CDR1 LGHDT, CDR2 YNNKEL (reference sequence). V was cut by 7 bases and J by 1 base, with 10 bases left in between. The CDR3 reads CASTFTGNTEAFF. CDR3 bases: TGTGCCAGCACCTTTACAGGGAACACTGAAGCTTTCTTT.

The CDR3 is CASSWRPGIDEQYF. CDR3 in DNA: TGTGCCAGCAGCTGGCGTCCGGGTATCGACGAGCAGTACTTC. The chain employs TRBV7-2 and TRBJ2-7; D gene ambiguous. The CDR3 consists of 14 residues. Germline values: CDR1 SGHTA, CDR2 FQGNSA. V lost 4 bases to trimming and J lost 5 bases, with 15 bases between them.

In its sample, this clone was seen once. The CDR3 DNA is TGCGCCAGCAGCTCATCTCCCGGGACGGGCTATGGCTACACCTTC. Residues: CASSSSPGTGYGYTF. V gene TRBV5-1 combines with J gene TRBJ1-2; TRBD1 might be the D (5 bases). Germline CDR1 reads SGHRS; CDR2 reads YFSETQ. Trimming took off 3 bases at V and 4 bases at J, with 16 bases between the two ends. This CDR3 is 15 amino acids long.

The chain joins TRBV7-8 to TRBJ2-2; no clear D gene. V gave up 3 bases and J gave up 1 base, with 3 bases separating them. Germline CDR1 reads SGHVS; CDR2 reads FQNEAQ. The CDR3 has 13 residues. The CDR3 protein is CASSLGNTGELFF. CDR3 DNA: TGTGCCAGCAGCTTGGGGAACACCGGGGAGCTGTTTTTT.

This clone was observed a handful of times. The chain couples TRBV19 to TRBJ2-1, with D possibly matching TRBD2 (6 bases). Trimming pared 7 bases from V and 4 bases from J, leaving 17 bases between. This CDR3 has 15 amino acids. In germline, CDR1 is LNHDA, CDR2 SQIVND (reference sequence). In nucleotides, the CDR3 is TGTGCCAGTACCGCGATAGCGGAGTTATACAATGAGCAGTTCTTC. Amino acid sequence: CASTAIAELYNEQFF.

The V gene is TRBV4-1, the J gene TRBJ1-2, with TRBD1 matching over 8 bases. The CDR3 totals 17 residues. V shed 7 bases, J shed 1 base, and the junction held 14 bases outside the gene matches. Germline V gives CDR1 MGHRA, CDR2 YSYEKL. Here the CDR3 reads CASTEPDRAPVNYGYTF. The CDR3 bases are TGCGCCAGCACGGAACCGGACAGGGCGCCTGTTAACTATGGCTACACCTTC.

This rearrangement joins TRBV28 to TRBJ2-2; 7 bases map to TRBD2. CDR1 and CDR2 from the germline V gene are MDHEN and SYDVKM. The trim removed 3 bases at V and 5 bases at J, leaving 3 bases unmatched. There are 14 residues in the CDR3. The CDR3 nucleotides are TGTGCCAGCAGTTTGACGGGGGGTACCGGGGAGCTGTTTTTT. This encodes CASSLTGGTGELFF.

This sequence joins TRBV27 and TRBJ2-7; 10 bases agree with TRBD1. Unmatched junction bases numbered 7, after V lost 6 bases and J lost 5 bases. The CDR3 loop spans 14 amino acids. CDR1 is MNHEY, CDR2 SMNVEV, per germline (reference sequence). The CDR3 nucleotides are TGTGCCAGCAGCCGAGCTGACAGGGGGCACGAGCAGTACTTC. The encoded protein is CASSRADRGHEQYF.

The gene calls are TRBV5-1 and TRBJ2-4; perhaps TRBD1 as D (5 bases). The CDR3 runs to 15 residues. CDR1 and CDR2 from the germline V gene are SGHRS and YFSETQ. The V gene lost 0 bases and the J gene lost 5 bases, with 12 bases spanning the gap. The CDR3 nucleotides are TGCGCCAGCAGCTTGGCAGGGTATGTCGAAAACATTCAGTACTTC. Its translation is CASSLAGYVENIQYF. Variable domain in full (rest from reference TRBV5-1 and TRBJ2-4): KAGVTQTPRYLIKTRGQQVTLSCSPISGHRSVSWYQQTPGQGLQFLFEYFSETQRNKGNFPGRFSGRQFSNSRSEMNVSTLELGDSALYLCASSLAGYVENIQYFGAGTRLSVL.

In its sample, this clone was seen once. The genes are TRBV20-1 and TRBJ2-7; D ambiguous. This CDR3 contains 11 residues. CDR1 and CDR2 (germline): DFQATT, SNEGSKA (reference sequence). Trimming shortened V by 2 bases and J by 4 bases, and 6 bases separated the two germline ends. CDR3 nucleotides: TGCAGTGCTAGACTAGATTACGAGCAGTACTTC. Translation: CSARLDYEQYF.